This T cell receptor beta chain was sequenced during a study of cytomegalovirus exposure and HLA in healthy donors. The PCR employed 60 Vbeta primers together with 13 Jbeta primers. Libraries were prepared by immunoSEQ multiplex PCR; TCRdb keeps only in-frame clonotypes and omits some of them. The table has some 60,000 clones, roughly 80% seen once. V lost 5 bases to trimming and J lost 1 base; unmatched junction nucleotides: 3. Germline V gives CDR1 SNHLY, CDR2 FYNNEI. The length of the CDR3 is 15 residues. The chain is built from TRBV2 and TRBJ2-3, with 10 bases identical to TRBD1. This receptor was identified in a woman between 40 and 50 years old in good health and CMV-seronegative. Sequenced input: PBMCs. CDR3: CASSQTGGRTDTQYF. CDR3 nucleotide sequence: TGTGCCAGCAGTCAGACAGGGGGCCGCACAGATACGCAGTATTTT. Full variable domain (rest looked up from reference TRBV2 and TRBJ2-3): EPEVTQTPSHQVTQMGQEVILRCVPISNHLYFYWYRQILGQKVEFLVSFYNNEISEKSEIFDDQFSVERPDGSNFTLKIRSTKLEDSAMYFCASSQTGGRTDTQYFGPGTRLTVL.